Listed below are T cell receptor beta chains from one sample, sequenced in a study of blood T cell repertoires in COVID-19. Some clones are missing from TCRdb's copy, which holds only in-frame ones; the method was immunoSEQ multiplex PCR. The data hold approximately 200,000 clones, with approximately 90% observed a single time. Sequencing used peripheral blood. These receptors were taken from a woman aged 25 to 39 with acute or convalescent COVID-19. The CDR3 runs from the conserved cysteine through the conserved F or W. The order of the fields is J gene, V gene, CDR3 protein.

J gene: TRBJ2-7; V gene: TRBV5-1; CDR3 protein: CASSSGLAVYEQYF
J gene: TRBJ2-1; V gene: TRBV11-2; CDR3 protein: CASSSPLGRLSAYNEQFF
J gene: TRBJ2-1; V gene: TRBV18; CDR3 protein: CASSPASGSRNEQFF
J gene: TRBJ1-2; V gene: TRBV12-3/TRBV12-4; CDR3 protein: CASSSTGYGYTF
J gene: TRBJ2-1; V gene: TRBV19; CDR3 protein: CASTGPLRDNEQFF
J gene: TRBJ2-7; V gene: TRBV27; CDR3 protein: CARKQGISEQYF
J gene: TRBJ2-1; V gene: TRBV7-2; CDR3 protein: CASSSNGRAPFF
J gene: TRBJ2-3; V gene: TRBV10-1; CDR3 protein: CASSPGADTQYF
J gene: TRBJ2-1; V gene: TRBV4-1; CDR3 protein: CASSPSGSSYNEQFF
J gene: TRBJ1-1; V gene: TRBV6-5; CDR3 protein: CASSLIGNTEAFF
J gene: TRBJ2-3; V gene: TRBV18; CDR3 protein: CASSPRGSDTQYF
J gene: TRBJ2-7; V gene: TRBV6-6; CDR3 protein: CASGLAETYEQYF
J gene: TRBJ2-1; V gene: TRBV15; CDR3 protein: CATSSFERNYNEQFF
J gene: TRBJ2-1; V gene: TRBV15; CDR3 protein: CATRDVRTSGYNEQFF
J gene: TRBJ2-1; V gene: TRBV28; CDR3 protein: CASSPGLAGGGEFF
J gene: TRBJ1-2; V gene: TRBV5-1; CDR3 protein: CASSLAADSYGYTF
J gene: TRBJ2-5; V gene: TRBV27; CDR3 protein: CASSTRTDETQYF
J gene: TRBJ2-1; V gene: TRBV7-2; CDR3 protein: CASSFTRNEQFF
J gene: TRBJ2-3; V gene: TRBV19; CDR3 protein: CASSHPTSGDTQYF
J gene: TRBJ1-5; V gene: TRBV18; CDR3 protein: CASSPRQGAQPQHF
J gene: TRBJ2-4; V gene: TRBV7-9; CDR3 protein: CASSLYRGTQYF
J gene: TRBJ1-1; V gene: TRBV7-8; CDR3 protein: CASSKGGLEAFF
J gene: TRBJ2-7; V gene: TRBV28; CDR3 protein: CASSSASGSPYEQYF
J gene: TRBJ2-7; V gene: TRBV5-5; CDR3 protein: CASSSYYEQYF
J gene: TRBJ2-5; V gene: TRBV13; CDR3 protein: CASSLAGQKEETQYF
J gene: TRBJ1-2; V gene: TRBV19; CDR3 protein: CASSLRDRGGYTF
J gene: TRBJ1-6; V gene: TRBV6-5; CDR3 protein: CASSRQPNSPLHF
J gene: TRBJ1-6; V gene: TRBV6-2/TRBV6-3; CDR3 protein: CASSLLAPGDSPLHF
J gene: TRBJ1-3; V gene: TRBV7-9; CDR3 protein: CASSHGGVGNTIYF
J gene: TRBJ2-7; V gene: TRBV11-2; CDR3 protein: CASSLSSGSQYEQYF
J gene: TRBJ2-2; V gene: TRBV15; CDR3 protein: CATSRDRGLGELFF
J gene: TRBJ2-1; V gene: TRBV25-1; CDR3 protein: CASRGTSSEQFF
J gene: TRBJ1-2; V gene: TRBV30; CDR3 protein: CACEGMEDGYTF
J gene: TRBJ2-1; V gene: TRBV11-2; CDR3 protein: CASSLLHPDEQFF
J gene: TRBJ1-1; V gene: TRBV6-1; CDR3 protein: CASSEWTGEAEAFF
J gene: TRBJ2-3; V gene: TRBV5-4; CDR3 protein: CASSEWATDTQYF
J gene: TRBJ2-1; V gene: TRBV5-1; CDR3 protein: CASSLEVDTSTGEQFF
J gene: TRBJ2-5; V gene: TRBV30; CDR3 protein: CAWSDGQQETQYF
J gene: TRBJ2-2; V gene: TRBV13; CDR3 protein: CASLRSGELFF
J gene: TRBJ2-1; V gene: TRBV24-1; CDR3 protein: CATSDFPRDEQFF
J gene: TRBJ2-7; V gene: TRBV6-1; CDR3 protein: CASSEVGGEGLYEQYF
J gene: TRBJ1-2; V gene: TRBV7-9; CDR3 protein: CASSLVGASYGYTF
J gene: TRBJ1-5; V gene: TRBV28; CDR3 protein: CASQDYSNQPQHF
J gene: TRBJ1-3; V gene: TRBV28; CDR3 protein: CASRGEDRGISIYF
J gene: TRBJ1-6; V gene: TRBV28; CDR3 protein: CASTPGFPDSPLHF
J gene: TRBJ1-5; V gene: TRBV19; CDR3 protein: CASSTTGLNQPQHF
J gene: TRBJ2-5; V gene: TRBV25-1; CDR3 protein: CASSIGEAQYF
J gene: TRBJ1-6; V gene: TRBV3-1/TRBV3-2; CDR3 protein: CASSQQGIGSPLHF
J gene: TRBJ2-3; V gene: TRBV3-1/TRBV3-2; CDR3 protein: CASSPPGLDTQYF
J gene: TRBJ1-1; V gene: TRBV4-1; CDR3 protein: CASSQVLQRGTEAFF
J gene: TRBJ2-3; V gene: TRBV5-1; CDR3 protein: CASSAGTSDTQYF
J gene: TRBJ2-3; V gene: TRBV5-5; CDR3 protein: CASSVSGSTDTQYF
J gene: TRBJ1-2; V gene: TRBV9; CDR3 protein: CASSTRQGANYGYTF
J gene: TRBJ1-2; V gene: TRBV20-1; CDR3 protein: CSATGSYGYTF
J gene: TRBJ1-6; V gene: TRBV7-7; CDR3 protein: CASSLTGFSPLHF